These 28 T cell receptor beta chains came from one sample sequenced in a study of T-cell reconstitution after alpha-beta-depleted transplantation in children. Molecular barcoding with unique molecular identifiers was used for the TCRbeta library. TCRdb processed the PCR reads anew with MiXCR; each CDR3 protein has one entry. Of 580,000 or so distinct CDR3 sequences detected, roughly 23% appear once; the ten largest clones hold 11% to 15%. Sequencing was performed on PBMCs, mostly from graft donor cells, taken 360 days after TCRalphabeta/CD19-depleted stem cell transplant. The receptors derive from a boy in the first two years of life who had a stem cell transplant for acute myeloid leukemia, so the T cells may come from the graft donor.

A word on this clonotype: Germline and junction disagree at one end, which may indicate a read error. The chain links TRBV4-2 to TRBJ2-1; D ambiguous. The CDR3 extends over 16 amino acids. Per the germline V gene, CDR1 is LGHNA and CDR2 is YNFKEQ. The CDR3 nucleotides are TGTGCCATCAGCCCTGGGCTCTTCTGCTCCTACAATGAGCAGTTCTTC. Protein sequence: CAISPGLFCSYNEQFF.

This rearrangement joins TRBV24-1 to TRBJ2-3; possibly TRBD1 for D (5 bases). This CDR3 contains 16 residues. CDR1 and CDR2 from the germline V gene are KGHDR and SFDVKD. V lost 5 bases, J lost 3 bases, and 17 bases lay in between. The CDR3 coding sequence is TGTGCCACCAGTGCTCAGGGCTCGGTGGGGACAGATACGCAGTATTTT. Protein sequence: CATSAQGSVGTDTQYF.

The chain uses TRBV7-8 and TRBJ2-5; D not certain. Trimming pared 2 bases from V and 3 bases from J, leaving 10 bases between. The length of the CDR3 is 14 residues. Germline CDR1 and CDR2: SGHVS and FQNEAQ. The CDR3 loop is CASSLKGREETQYF. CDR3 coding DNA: TGTGCCAGCAGCTTAAAAGGCAGAGAAGAGACCCAGTACTTC.

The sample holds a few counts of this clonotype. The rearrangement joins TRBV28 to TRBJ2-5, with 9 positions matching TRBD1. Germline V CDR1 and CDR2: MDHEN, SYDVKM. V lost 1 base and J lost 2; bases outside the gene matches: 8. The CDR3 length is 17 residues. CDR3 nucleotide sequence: TGTGCCAGCAGTTTATTTCCCGGACAGGGGCATCAAGAGACCCAGTACTTC. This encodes CASSLFPGQGHQETQYF.

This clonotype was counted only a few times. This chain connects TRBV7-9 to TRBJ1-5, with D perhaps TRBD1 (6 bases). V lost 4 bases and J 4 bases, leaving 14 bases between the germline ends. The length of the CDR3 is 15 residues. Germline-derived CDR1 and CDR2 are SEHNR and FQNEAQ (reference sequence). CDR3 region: CASSSSDRLNQPQHF. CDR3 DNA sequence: TGTGCCAGCAGCTCCTCCGACAGGCTTAATCAGCCCCAGCATTTT.

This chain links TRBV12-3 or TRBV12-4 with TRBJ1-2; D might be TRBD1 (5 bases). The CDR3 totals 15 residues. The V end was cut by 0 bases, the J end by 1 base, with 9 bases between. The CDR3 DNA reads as TGTGCCAGCAGTTTAGCACTACAGGTTAACTATGGCTACACCTTC. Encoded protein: CASSLALQVNYGYTF.

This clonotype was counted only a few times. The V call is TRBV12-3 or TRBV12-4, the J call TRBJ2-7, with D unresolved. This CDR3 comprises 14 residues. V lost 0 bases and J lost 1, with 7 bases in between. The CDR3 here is CASSLALQSYEQYF. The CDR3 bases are TGTGCCAGCAGTTTAGCGCTCCAGTCCTACGAGCAGTACTTC.

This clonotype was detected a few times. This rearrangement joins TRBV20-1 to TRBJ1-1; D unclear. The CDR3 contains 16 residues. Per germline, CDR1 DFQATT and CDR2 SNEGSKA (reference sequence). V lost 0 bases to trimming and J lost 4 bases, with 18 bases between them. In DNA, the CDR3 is TGCAGTGCTAGAGATCGACCCACGAGATTAGGCACTGAAGCTTTCTTT. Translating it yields CSARDRPTRLGTEAFF.

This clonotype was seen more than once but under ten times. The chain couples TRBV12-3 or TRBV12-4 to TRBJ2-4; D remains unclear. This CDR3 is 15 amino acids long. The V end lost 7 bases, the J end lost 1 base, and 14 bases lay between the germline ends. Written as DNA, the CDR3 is TGTGCCAGCAATTCGGCTAAGGGTGCCAAAAACATTCAGTACTTC. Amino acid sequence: CASNSAKGAKNIQYF.

CDR3 in DNA: TGTGCCAGCAGCCAAGATTCGACAATTCATCAGCCCCAGCATTTT. Protein: CASSQDSTIHQPQHF. The gene calls are TRBV3-1 and TRBJ1-5; D is uncertain. V shed 0 bases and J shed 5 bases, with 11 bases lying between them. The germline V gene has CDR1 LGHDT and CDR2 YNNKEL (reference sequence). The CDR3 is made up of 15 amino acids.

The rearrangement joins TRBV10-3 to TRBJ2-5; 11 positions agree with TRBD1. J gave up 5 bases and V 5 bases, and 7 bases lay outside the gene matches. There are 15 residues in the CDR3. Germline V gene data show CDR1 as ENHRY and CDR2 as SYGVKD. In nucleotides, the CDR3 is TGTGCCATCAGTCGGACAGGGGGCCGCGAGGAGACCCAGTACTTC. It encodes CAISRTGGREETQYF.

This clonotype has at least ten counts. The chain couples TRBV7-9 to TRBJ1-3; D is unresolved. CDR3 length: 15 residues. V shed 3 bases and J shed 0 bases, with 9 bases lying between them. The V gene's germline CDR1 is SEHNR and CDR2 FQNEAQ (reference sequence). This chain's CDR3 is CASSFFGPSGNTIYF. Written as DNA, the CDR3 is TGTGCCAGCAGCTTCTTCGGACCCTCTGGAAACACCATATATTTT.

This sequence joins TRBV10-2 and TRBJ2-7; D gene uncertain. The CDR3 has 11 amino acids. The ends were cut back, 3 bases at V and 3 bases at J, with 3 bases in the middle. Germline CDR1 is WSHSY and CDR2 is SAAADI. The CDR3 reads CASSDNYEQYV. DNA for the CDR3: TGCGCCAGCAGTGATAACTACGAGCAGTACGTC.

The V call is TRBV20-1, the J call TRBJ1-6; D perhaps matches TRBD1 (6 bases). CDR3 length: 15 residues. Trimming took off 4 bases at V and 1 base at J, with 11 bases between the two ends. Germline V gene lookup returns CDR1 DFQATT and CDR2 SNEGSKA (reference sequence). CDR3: CSATRGGSYNSPLHF. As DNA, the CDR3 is TGCAGTGCTACCAGGGGAGGATCCTATAATTCACCCCTCCACTTT.

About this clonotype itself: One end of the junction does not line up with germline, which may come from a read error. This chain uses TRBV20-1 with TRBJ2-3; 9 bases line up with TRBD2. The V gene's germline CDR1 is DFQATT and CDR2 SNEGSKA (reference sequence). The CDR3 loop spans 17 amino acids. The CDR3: CCARDPAGGRGTDTQYF. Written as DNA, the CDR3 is TGCTGTGCTAGAGATCCCGCGGGGGGGCGGGGCACAGATACGCAGTATTTT.

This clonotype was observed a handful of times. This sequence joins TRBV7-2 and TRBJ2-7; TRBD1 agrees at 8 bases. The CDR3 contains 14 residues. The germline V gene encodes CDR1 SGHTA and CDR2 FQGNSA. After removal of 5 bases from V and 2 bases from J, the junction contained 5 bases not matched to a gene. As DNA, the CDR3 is TGTGCCAGCAGCCGACAGGGGACTCCCTACGAGCAGTACTTC. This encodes CASSRQGTPYEQYF.

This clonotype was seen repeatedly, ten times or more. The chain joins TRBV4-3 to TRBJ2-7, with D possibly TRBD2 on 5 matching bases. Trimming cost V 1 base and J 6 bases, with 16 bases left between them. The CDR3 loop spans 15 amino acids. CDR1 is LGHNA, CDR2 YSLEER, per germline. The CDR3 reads CASSQGRAVLGEQYF. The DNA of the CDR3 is TGCGCCAGCAGCCAAGGGCGGGCAGTACTAGGCGAGCAGTACTTC.

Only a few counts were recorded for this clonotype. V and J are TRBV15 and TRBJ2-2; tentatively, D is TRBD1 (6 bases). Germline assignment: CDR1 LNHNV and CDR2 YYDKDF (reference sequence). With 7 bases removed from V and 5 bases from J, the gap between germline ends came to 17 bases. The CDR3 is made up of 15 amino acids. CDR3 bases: TGTGCCACCACCATGTTACAGGGCTGGACCGGGGAGCTGTTTTTT. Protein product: CATTMLQGWTGELFF.

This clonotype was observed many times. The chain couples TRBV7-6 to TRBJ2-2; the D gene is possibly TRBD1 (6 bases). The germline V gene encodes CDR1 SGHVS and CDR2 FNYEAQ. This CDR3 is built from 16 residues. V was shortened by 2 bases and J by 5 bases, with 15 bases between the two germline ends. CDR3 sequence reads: CASSLWGQGMTGELFF. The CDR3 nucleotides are TGTGCCAGCAGCTTATGGGGGCAGGGGATGACCGGGGAGCTGTTTTTT. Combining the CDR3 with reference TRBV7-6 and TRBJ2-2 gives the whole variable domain GAGVSQSPRYKVTKRGQDVALRCDPISGHVSLYWYRQALGQGPEFLTYFNYEAQQDKSGLPNDRFSAERPEGSISTLTIQRTEQRDSAMYRCASSLWGQGMTGELFFGEGSRLTVL.

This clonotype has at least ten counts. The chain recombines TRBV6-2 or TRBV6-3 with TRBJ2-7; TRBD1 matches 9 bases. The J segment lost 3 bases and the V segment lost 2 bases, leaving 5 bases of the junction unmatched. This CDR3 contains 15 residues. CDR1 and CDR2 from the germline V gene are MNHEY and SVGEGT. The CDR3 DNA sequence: TGTGCCAGCAGTTACGACCCGGGACAGGGCTACGAGCAGTACTTC. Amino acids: CASSYDPGQGYEQYF.

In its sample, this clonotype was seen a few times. CDR3 in amino acids: CSVERGGEETQYF. The CDR3 coding sequence is TGCAGCGTTGAAAGAGGGGGAGAAGAGACCCAGTACTTC. V gene TRBV29-1 combines with J gene TRBJ2-5; TRBD1 might be the D (6 bases). V lost 2 bases, J lost 3 bases, and 10 bases lay in between. This CDR3 has 13 amino acids. Germline loops: CDR1 SQVTM, CDR2 ANQGSEA.

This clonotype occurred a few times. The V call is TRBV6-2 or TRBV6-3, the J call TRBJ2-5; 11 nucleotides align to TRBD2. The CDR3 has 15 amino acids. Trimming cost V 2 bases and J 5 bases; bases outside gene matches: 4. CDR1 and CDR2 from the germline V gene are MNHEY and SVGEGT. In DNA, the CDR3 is TGTGCCAGCAGTTACGGGACTAGCGGCGAGGAGACCCAGTACTTC. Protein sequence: CASSYGTSGEETQYF.

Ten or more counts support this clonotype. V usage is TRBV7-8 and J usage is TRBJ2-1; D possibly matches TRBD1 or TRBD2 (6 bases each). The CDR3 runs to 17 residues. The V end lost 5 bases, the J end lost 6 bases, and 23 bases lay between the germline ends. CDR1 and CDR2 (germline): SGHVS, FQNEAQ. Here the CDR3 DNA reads TGTGCCAGCAGCCTCGTTAAGGGGGGCCGGACGGGCAATGAGCAGTTCTTC. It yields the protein CASSLVKGGRTGNEQFF.

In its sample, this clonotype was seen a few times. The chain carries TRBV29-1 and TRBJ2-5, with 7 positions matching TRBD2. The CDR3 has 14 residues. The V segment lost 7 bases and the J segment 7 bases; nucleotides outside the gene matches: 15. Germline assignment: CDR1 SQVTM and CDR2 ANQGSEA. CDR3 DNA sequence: TGCAGCGCCGTGAGTGGGGGGGTTTGGTGGACCCAGTACTTC. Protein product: CSAVSGGVWWTQYF.

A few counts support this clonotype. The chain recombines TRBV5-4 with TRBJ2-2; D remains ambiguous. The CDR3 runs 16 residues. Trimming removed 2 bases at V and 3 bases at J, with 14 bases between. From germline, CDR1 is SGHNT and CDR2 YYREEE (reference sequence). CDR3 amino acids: CASSLRPAEYTGELFF. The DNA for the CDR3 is TGTGCCAGCAGCTTACGGCCAGCTGAGTACACCGGGGAGCTGTTTTTT.

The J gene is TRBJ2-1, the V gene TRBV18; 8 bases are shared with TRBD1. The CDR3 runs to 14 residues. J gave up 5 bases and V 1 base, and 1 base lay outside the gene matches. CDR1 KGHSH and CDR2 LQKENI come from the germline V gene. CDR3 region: CASSPQQGDNEQFF. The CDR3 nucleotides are TGTGCCAGCTCACCACAACAGGGGGACAATGAGCAGTTCTTC.

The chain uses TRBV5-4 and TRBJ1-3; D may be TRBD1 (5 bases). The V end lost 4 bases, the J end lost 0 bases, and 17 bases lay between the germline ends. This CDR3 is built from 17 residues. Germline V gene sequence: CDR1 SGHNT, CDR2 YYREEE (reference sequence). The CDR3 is CASSAGPTRDSGNTIYF. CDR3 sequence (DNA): TGTGCCAGCAGCGCGGGACCGACGCGAGACTCTGGAAACACCATATATTTT.

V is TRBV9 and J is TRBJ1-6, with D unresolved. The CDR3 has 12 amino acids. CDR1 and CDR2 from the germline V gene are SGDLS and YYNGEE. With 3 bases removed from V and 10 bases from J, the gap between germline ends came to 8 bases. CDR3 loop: CASSGMSSPLHF. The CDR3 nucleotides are TGTGCCAGCAGCGGCATGTCGTCACCCCTCCACTTT.